The clone carrying this TCR beta chain was picked up a small number of times. In the original processing: Scientists estimated how many nucleated cells there were by amplifying reference gene primers. Assay used: immunoSEQ multiplex PCR; TCRdb lists only in-frame clones, some missing. The DNA was the basis for D and trimming; V, J and clone size are from that table. The sample includes approximately 53,000 clones, roughly four fifths of them seen just once. Germline V CDR1 and CDR2: LGHNA, YNFKEQ. This CDR3 region has 14 residues. V lost 7 bases and J 8 bases, leaving 20 bases between the germline ends. This specimen comes from a study of blood T cell repertoires in COVID-19. On the study more broadly: Acute and convalescent COVID-19 specimens originated in the United States, Italy and Spain.

The gene calls are TRBV4-2 and TRBJ1-2, with D maybe TRBD1 (6 bases). The TCR comes from a woman aged 55-75 years with acute or convalescent COVID-19. Sequenced: peripheral blood. The CDR3 is CASNIPGHQPGYTF. CDR3 nucleotide sequence: TGTGCCAGCAATATCCCGGGACACCAGCCCGGCTACACCTTC.